The clone carrying this T cell receptor (beta chain) was found a few times. The antigen remains unidentified. It was with 60 Vbeta and 13 Jbeta primers that the PCR ran. Here immunoSEQ multiplex PCR was the method, and the copy in TCRdb shows in-frame clones only, minus some. The table lists some 180,000 clones, over 9.5% of them singletons. The sample comes from a study of cytomegalovirus exposure and HLA in healthy donors. Findings and limits, study-wide: Accurate prediction of most subjects' HLA-A and HLA-B alleles from TCR beta sequences was reported.

Per the germline V gene, CDR1 is SGDLS and CDR2 is YYNGEE. CDR3 size: 13 residues. The V end lost 0 bases, the J end lost 4 bases, and 5 bases lay between the germline ends. The sequenced material came from PBMCs. This chain joins TRBV9 and TRBJ2-1; D remains unclear. The TCR was taken from a man between 45 and 60 years old in good health and CMV-seropositive. The CDR3 here is CASSVAQYNEQFF. For the CDR3, the DNA is TGTGCCAGCAGCGTAGCACAGTACAATGAGCAGTTCTTC.